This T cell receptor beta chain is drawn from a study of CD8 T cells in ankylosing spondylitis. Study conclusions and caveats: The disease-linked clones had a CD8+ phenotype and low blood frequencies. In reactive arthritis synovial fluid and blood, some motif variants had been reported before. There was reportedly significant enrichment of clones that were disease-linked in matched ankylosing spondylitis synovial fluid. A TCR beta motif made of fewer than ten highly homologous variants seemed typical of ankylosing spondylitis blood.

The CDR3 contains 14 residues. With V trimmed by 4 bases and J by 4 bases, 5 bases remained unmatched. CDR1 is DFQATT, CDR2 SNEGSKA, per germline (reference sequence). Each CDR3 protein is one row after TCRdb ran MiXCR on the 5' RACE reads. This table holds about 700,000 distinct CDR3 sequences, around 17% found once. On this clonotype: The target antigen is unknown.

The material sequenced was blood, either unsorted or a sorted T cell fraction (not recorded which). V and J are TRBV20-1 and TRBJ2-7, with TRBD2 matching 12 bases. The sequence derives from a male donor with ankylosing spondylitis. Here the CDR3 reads CSAKSTSGSYEQYF. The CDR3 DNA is TGCAGTGCTAAGTCGACTAGCGGGAGTTACGAGCAGTACTTC.